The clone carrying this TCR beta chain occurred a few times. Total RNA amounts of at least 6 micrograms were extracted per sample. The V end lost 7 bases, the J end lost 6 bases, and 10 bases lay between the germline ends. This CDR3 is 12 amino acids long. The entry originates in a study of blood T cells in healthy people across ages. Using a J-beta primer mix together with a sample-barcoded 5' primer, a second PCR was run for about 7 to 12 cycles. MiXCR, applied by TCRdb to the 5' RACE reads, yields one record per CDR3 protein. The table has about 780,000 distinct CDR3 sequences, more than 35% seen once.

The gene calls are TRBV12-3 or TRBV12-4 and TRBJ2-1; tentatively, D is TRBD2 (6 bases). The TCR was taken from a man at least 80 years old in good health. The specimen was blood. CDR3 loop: CASTRRGNEQFF. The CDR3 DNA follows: TGTGCCAGCACCCGGAGGGGCAATGAGCAGTTCTTC.